The 28 T cell receptor beta chains in this list originate from one sample, sequenced in a study of regulatory T cells in long-lasting Graves disease. CDR3 regions were amplified by Arm-PCR using iRepertoire HTBI primers to build TCR beta libraries. TCRdb re-called the multiplex PCR reads through MiXCR, storing one row per CDR3 protein. The repertoire consists of 350,000 to 450,000 distinct CDR3 sequences, with 20% to 25% occurring once and the leading ten covering roughly an eighth. Time point given: persistent/refractory GD, antithyroid drugs over 5 years with positive TRAb. Extracted PBMC RNA gave rise to the TCR library. Sequences were derived from peripheral blood mononuclear cells (PBMCs), sampled when the disease was refractory, from a patient treated with antithyroid drugs. Receptors originate from a female donor with Graves disease.

V and J are TRBV18 and TRBJ2-2; D may be TRBD2 (5 bases). Between the trimmed V and J ends, which lost 7 bases and 1 base, there was a span of 13 bases. This CDR3 is built from 15 residues. CDR1 and CDR2 (germline): KGHSH, LQKENI. Here the CDR3 reads CASFSDLMNTGELFF. Here the CDR3 DNA reads TGTGCCAGCTTTTCGGACTTGATGAACACCGGGGAGCTGTTTTTT.

On this clonotype: It is likely a read error: a sequence one base away is far more abundant. The chain employs TRBV7-9 and TRBJ2-2; 8 nucleotides agree with TRBD1. Germline-derived CDR1 and CDR2 are SEHNR and FQNEAQ (reference sequence). This CDR3 has 16 amino acids. The CDR3 region is CASSMRTGRSTGELSF. CDR3 sequence (DNA): TGTGCCAGCAGCATGAGGACAGGGAGGAGCACCGGGGAGCTGTCTTTT. The variable domain in full, completed from reference TRBV7-9 and TRBJ2-2, reads DTGVSQNPRHKITKRGQNVTFRCDPISEHNRLYWYRQTLGQGPEFLTYFQNEAQLEKSRLLSDRFSAERPKGSFSTLEIQRTEQGDSAMYLCASSMRTGRSTGELSFGEGSRLTVL.

This clonotype was counted many times. The chain links TRBV27 to TRBJ2-7; weak D call: TRBD1 (6 bases). From germline, CDR1 is MNHEY and CDR2 SMNVEV (reference sequence). With 10 bases removed from V and 5 bases from J, the gap between germline ends came to 24 bases. The CDR3 covers 15 residues. CDR3 nucleotide sequence: TGTGCCACCGCCGACGGACAGCGAATAGGTCACGAGCAGTACTTC. Protein product: CATADGQRIGHEQYF.

This clonotype was picked up a small number of times. This chain links TRBV10-3 with TRBJ1-3; possibly TRBD1 for D (6 bases). Trimming cost V 4 bases and J 2 bases, with 9 bases left between them. CDR1 and CDR2 (germline): ENHRY, SYGVKD. The CDR3 covers 14 residues. The CDR3 here is CAISGTAAGNTIYF. CDR3 nucleotide sequence: TGTGCCATCAGTGGGACAGCGGCTGGAAACACCATATATTTT.

The J gene is TRBJ2-7, the V gene TRBV30; TRBD2 matches 14 bases. CDR1 and CDR2 from the germline V gene are GTSNPN and SVGIG (reference sequence). V shed 5 bases, J shed 9 bases, and the junction held 6 bases outside the gene matches. The CDR3 sequence is 13 residues long. The CDR3 sequence is CAWGGLAGVSQYF. The CDR3 region has the DNA TGTGCCTGGGGGGGACTAGCGGGAGTGTCGCAGTACTTC.

This clonotype was observed many times. This sequence joins TRBV7-9 and TRBJ2-2; possibly TRBD1 for D (5 bases). Trimming took off 6 bases at V and 4 bases at J, with 18 bases between the two ends. The CDR3 runs to 16 residues. Germline V gene lookup returns CDR1 SEHNR and CDR2 FQNEAQ (reference sequence). CDR3 in amino acids: CASSTFGAAATGELFF. The CDR3 DNA follows: TGTGCCAGCAGTACCTTTGGGGCCGCGGCCACCGGGGAGCTGTTTTTT.

This clonotype was recorded a few times. This chain connects TRBV20-1 to TRBJ2-7; no clear D gene. The CDR3 runs 12 residues. Germline V CDR1 and CDR2: DFQATT, SNEGSKA (reference sequence). The V gene lost 3 bases and the J gene lost 3 bases, with 9 bases spanning the gap. CDR3 nucleotides: TGCAGTGCTAGTTCCCACCTCTACGAGCAGTACTTC. It encodes CSASSHLYEQYF.

This clonotype was detected only a few times. The chain couples TRBV20-1 to TRBJ2-3, with D hard to call. The CDR3 covers 12 residues. Trimming shortened V by 3 bases and J by 6 bases, and 10 bases separated the two germline ends. The germline gives CDR1 DFQATT, CDR2 SNEGSKA (reference sequence). CDR3 sequence: CSARPSWDTQYF. DNA for the CDR3: TGCAGTGCTAGGCCAAGCTGGGATACGCAGTATTTT.

The chain recombines TRBV6-1 with TRBJ2-2, with 10 bases lining up with TRBD1. The V gene end was trimmed by 5 bases and the J gene end by 9 bases; junction bases not matched to a gene: 6. The CDR3 contains 14 residues. Germline loops: CDR1 MNHNS, CDR2 SASEGT. CDR3 residues: CASSPGQGTRELFF. The CDR3, as DNA: TGTGCCAGCAGTCCGGGACAGGGGACCAGGGAGCTGTTTTTT.

The CDR3 here is CASSFSGRYLLNQPQHF. The CDR3 DNA reads as TGTGCCAGCAGTTTTTCCGGGCGCTACCTCCTTAATCAGCCCCAGCATTTT. The genes are TRBV28 and TRBJ1-5; no reliable D call. V was trimmed by 3 bases and J by 4 bases, leaving 19 bases between them. The CDR3 has 17 amino acids. CDR1 and CDR2 (germline): MDHEN, SYDVKM.

This clonotype was recorded a few times. This chain connects TRBV20-1 to TRBJ2-7; a weak D match, TRBD2 (6 bases). CDR3 size: 12 residues. Germline assignment: CDR1 DFQATT and CDR2 SNEGSKA (reference sequence). V lost 8 bases and J 5 bases, leaving 16 bases between the germline ends. The CDR3 here is CSTLASGDEQYF. CDR3 nucleotides: TGCAGTACACTAGCTTCAGGTGACGAGCAGTACTTC.

Notes on this clonotype: Possible read error: a much larger clone is one base away. The V gene is TRBV12-3 or TRBV12-4, the J gene TRBJ2-2; TRBD2 is a possible D gene (5 bases). CDR3 length equals 18 residues. Trimming took off 5 bases at V and 0 bases at J, with 19 bases between the two ends. The CDR3 DNA reads TGTGCCAGCAGTCCTAGGAGGTGGAGCGGTCCGAACACCGGGGAGCTGTTTTTT. Its protein product is CASSPRRWSGPNTGELFF.

Remarks on this clonotype: This may be a read error: a much more frequent sequence differs by one nucleotide. The chain joins TRBV19 to TRBJ1-2; TRBD1 matches 7 bases. Germline V gives CDR1 LNHDA, CDR2 SQIVND (reference sequence). The CDR3 is 14 amino acids. CDR3 amino acids: CASTVFQGDYGHTF. The DNA for the CDR3 is TGTGCCAGTACCGTTTTCCAGGGGGACTATGGCCACACCTTC. The variable domain in full, completed from reference TRBV19 and TRBJ1-2, reads DGGITQSPKYLFRKEGQNVTLSCEQNLNHDAMYWYRQDPGQGLRLIYYSQIVNDFQKGDIAEGYSVSREKKESFPLTVTSAQKNPTAFYLCASTVFQGDYGHTFGSGTRLTVV.

This clonotype was observed at least ten times. The V call is TRBV20-1, the J call TRBJ2-5; 8 nucleotides match TRBD1. J lost 4 bases, V lost 8 bases, and 6 bases had no gene match. The CDR3 length is 12 residues. Per the germline V gene, CDR1 is DFQATT and CDR2 is SNEGSKA (reference sequence). The CDR3: CSLTGGTETQYF. The CDR3 coding sequence is TGCAGTTTAACAGGGGGTACAGAGACCCAGTACTTC.

The rearrangement uses TRBV28 and TRBJ2-3, with 7 bases that match TRBD1. From germline, CDR1 is MDHEN and CDR2 SYDVKM. This CDR3 region has 15 residues. The V segment lost 4 bases and the J segment 1 base; nucleotides outside the gene matches: 5. CDR3 DNA: TGTGCCAGCAGTTCCCAGGGGACAGGCACAGATACGCAGTATTTT. Its translation: CASSSQGTGTDTQYF. Complete variable domain (other parts from reference TRBV28 and TRBJ2-3): DVKVTQSSRYLVKRTGEKVFLECVQDMDHENMFWYRQDPGLGLRLIYFSYDVKMKEKGDIPEGYSVSREKKERFSLILESASTNQTSMYLCASSSQGTGTDTQYFGPGTRLTVL.

Points on this clonotype: It may be a read error: a sequence one base away is much more abundant. In DNA, the CDR3 is TGTGCCAGCAGCTTTGGACAGGGGGTCGACAAGCAGTACTTC. It yields the protein CASSFGQGVDKQYF. The J gene is TRBJ2-7, the V gene TRBV11-2, with 10 bases aligning to TRBD1. The CDR3 is 14 amino acids. Germline V gene sequence: CDR1 SGHAT, CDR2 FQNNGV. V dropped 3 bases and J dropped 8; count of bases not matched to a gene: 7. The full variable domain, its missing parts supplied by reference TRBV11-2 and TRBJ2-7, is EAGVAQSPRYKIIEKRQSVAFWCNPISGHATLYWYQQILGQGPKLLIQFQNNGVVDDSQLPKDRFSAERLKGVDSTLKIQPAKLEDSAVYLCASSFGQGVDKQYFGPGTRLTVT.

This clonotype was counted a few times. The CDR3 sequence is CAISDGGTSTDTQYF. DNA for the CDR3: TGTGCCATCAGTGACGGCGGAACTAGCACAGATACGCAGTATTTT. The chain has TRBV10-3 and TRBJ2-3; D is unresolved. Trimming removed 3 bases from V and 0 bases from J, with 10 bases in between. The CDR3 loop spans 15 amino acids. Per the germline V gene, CDR1 is ENHRY and CDR2 is SYGVKD.

This clonotype occurred once. Being one base from a much bigger clone, this may be a read error. This chain uses TRBV6-1 with TRBJ1-1; no reliable D call. This CDR3 is built from 13 residues. Germline CDR1 MNHNS, CDR2 SASEGT. CDR3 loop: CASSGRMNTKAFF. For the CDR3, the DNA is TGTGCCAGCTCTGGACGGATGAACACTAAAGCTTTCTTT.

V usage is TRBV12-3 or TRBV12-4 and J usage is TRBJ2-5, with D uncertain. The V and J ends lost 1 base and 1 base respectively, with 7 bases between them. CDR3 length: 14 residues. Here the CDR3 DNA reads TGTGCCAGCAGTTTAGGCGTGGTCCAAGAGACCCAGTACTTC. It encodes CASSLGVVQETQYF.

The table lists this clonotype with a few counts. This chain links TRBV5-4 with TRBJ2-5; the D is unclear. From germline, CDR1 is SGHNT and CDR2 YYREEE (reference sequence). This CDR3 region has 12 residues. V gave up 4 bases and J gave up 3 bases, with 7 bases separating them. In DNA form, the CDR3 reads TGTGCCAGCAGCATTACCAAAGAGACCCAGTACTTC. This gives the protein CASSITKETQYF.

This chain connects TRBV28 to TRBJ2-7; D is possibly TRBD2 (6 bases). There are 12 residues in the CDR3. V lost 7 bases to trimming and J lost 9 bases, with 16 bases between them. Germline V gene data show CDR1 as MDHEN and CDR2 as SYDVKM. The CDR3 loop is CASKPFWGVQYF. The CDR3 bases are TGTGCCAGCAAACCCTTCTGGGGGGTGCAGTACTTC.

This clonotype has at least ten counts. The V gene is TRBV7-3, the J gene TRBJ1-1; TRBD1 is a possible D gene (6 bases). Germline V gene sequence: CDR1 SGHTA, CDR2 FQGTGA. The V end was cut by 5 bases, the J end by 6 bases, with 16 bases between. This CDR3 region has 14 residues. CDR3 residues: CASSQGHPGAEAFF. The CDR3 DNA reads as TGTGCCAGCAGCCAGGGACACCCCGGGGCTGAAGCTTTCTTT.

This clonotype showed up many times. The CDR3 DNA reads TGTGCCATCAGTGGGGGTAGAGACTACGAGCAGTACTTC. This codes for CAISGGRDYEQYF. This rearrangement joins TRBV10-3 to TRBJ2-7; no definite D call. Trimming removed 4 bases from V and 3 bases from J, with 10 bases in between. This CDR3 has 13 amino acids. Per germline, CDR1 ENHRY and CDR2 SYGVKD.

This clonotype has just a few counts. One end of the junction does not line up with germline, which may come from a read error. The chain employs TRBV3-1 and TRBJ1-2; D may be TRBD1 (5 bases). The CDR3 runs 13 residues. Per germline, CDR1 LGHDT and CDR2 YNNKEL (reference sequence). CDR3 nucleotide sequence: TGTGCCAGCACTGGGACGGGGAACTATGGCCACACCTTC. This translates into CASTGTGNYGHTF. The full variable domain, completed using reference TRBV3-1 and TRBJ1-2, is DTAVSQTPKYLVTQMGNDKSIKCEQNLGHDTMYWYKQDSKKFLKIMFSYNNKELIINETVPNRFSPKSPDKAHLNLHINSLELGDSAVYFCASTGTGNYGHTFGSGTRLTVV.

This clonotype has just a few counts. V and J are TRBV10-2 and TRBJ2-7; D gene unclear. V gave up 1 base and J gave up 3 bases, with 10 bases separating them. The length of the CDR3 is 14 residues. CDR1 and CDR2 from the germline V gene are WSHSY and SAAADI. CDR3 amino acids: CASSEFRSYYEQYF. DNA of the CDR3: TGCGCCAGCAGTGAGTTCCGTTCCTACTACGAGCAGTACTTC.

This clonotype was seen many times. The CDR3 protein is CASSNRGRREDTEAFF. For the CDR3, the DNA is TGCGCCAGCAGTAACAGGGGAAGAAGAGAGGACACTGAAGCTTTCTTT. The V call is TRBV10-2, the J call TRBJ1-1, with TRBD1 identical over 7 bases. This CDR3 spans 16 amino acids. Germline V gene sequence: CDR1 WSHSY, CDR2 SAAADI. J was trimmed by 3 bases and V by 5 bases; bases with no gene match: 12.

CDR3 sequence reads: CASSEYTNTEAFF. CDR3 DNA: TGTGCCAGCAGTGAATATACGAACACTGAAGCTTTCTTT. The J gene is TRBJ1-1, the V gene TRBV25-1; no clear D. Between the trimmed V and J ends, which lost 0 bases and 1 base, there was a span of 3 bases. CDR1 is MGHDK, CDR2 SYGVNS, per germline. The CDR3 covers 13 residues.

This clonotype was seen a handful of times. The rearrangement joins TRBV3-1 to TRBJ2-7; D is uncertain. CDR1 is LGHDT, CDR2 YNNKEL, per germline (reference sequence). Trimming took off 5 bases at V and 3 bases at J, with 8 bases between the two ends. The CDR3 runs to 12 residues. The CDR3 reads CASSSTNYEQYF. CDR3 in DNA: TGTGCCAGCAGCTCTACGAACTACGAGCAGTACTTC.